One and the same sample provided the 13 T cell receptor beta chains below, sequenced in a study of control samples from healthy donors and cancer patients. Some clones are missing from TCRdb's copy, which holds only in-frame ones; the method was immunoSEQ multiplex PCR. In the table there are just over 90,000 clones, about 85% of which are singletons. The sequencing sample was made of blood. The origin of the receptors is a woman in her forties or fifties in good health.

The V call is TRBV7-2, the J call TRBJ2-3; TRBD2 might be the D (7 bases). Trimming pared 4 bases from V and 2 bases from J, leaving 10 bases between. The germline CDR1 and CDR2 sequences are SGHTA and FQGNSA. The CDR3 loop spans 14 amino acids. The CDR3 here is CASSSGGPTDTQYF. The CDR3 region has the DNA TGTGCCAGCAGCTCGGGGGGCCCCACAGATACGCAGTATTTT.

The rearrangement uses TRBV7-9 and TRBJ2-5; 10 positions agree with TRBD1. CDR1 is SEHNR, CDR2 FQNEAQ, per germline (reference sequence). V was clipped by 4 bases and J by 5 bases; unmatched bases: 7. The CDR3 runs 15 residues. The DNA for the CDR3 is TGTGCCAGCAGCTCGACAGGGGGCTCGGGGGAGACCCAGTACTTC. It is translated as CASSSTGGSGETQYF. Full variable domain (outside the CDR3, taken from reference TRBV7-9 and TRBJ2-5): DTGVSQNPRHKITKRGQNVTFRCDPISEHNRLYWYRQTLGQGPEFLTYFQNEAQLEKSRLLSDRFSAERPKGSFSTLEIQRTEQGDSAMYLCASSSTGGSGETQYFGPGTRLLVL.

The CDR3 sequence: CASSQVGTGGPANYGYTF. The CDR3 DNA reads as TGTGCCAGCAGCCAAGTGGGGACAGGGGGCCCCGCTAACTATGGCTACACCTTC. The chain employs TRBV4-2 and TRBJ1-2; TRBD1 aligns across 12 bases. Germline CDR1 and CDR2: LGHNA and YNFKEQ. The CDR3 extends over 18 amino acids. J lost 0 bases, V lost 1 base, and 6 bases had no gene match.

The chain combines TRBV6-2 or TRBV6-3 with TRBJ1-1; D may be TRBD1 (5 bases). The CDR3 sequence is 13 residues long. Germline-derived CDR1 and CDR2 are MNHEY and SVGEGT. The V and J ends lost 5 bases and 3 bases respectively, with 10 bases between them. Here the CDR3 reads CASSVQGYTEAFF. DNA of the CDR3: TGTGCCAGCAGTGTTCAGGGTTACACTGAAGCTTTCTTT.

The chain recombines TRBV24-1 with TRBJ2-6; 7 nucleotides match TRBD1. There are 16 residues in the CDR3. With 5 bases clipped from V and 2 bases from J, the junction kept 5 bases outside the gene matches. CDR1 and CDR2 (germline): KGHDR, SFDVKD. The CDR3 spells CATSARDRAGANVLTF. In DNA, the CDR3 is TGTGCCACCAGTGCCCGAGACAGGGCTGGGGCCAACGTCCTGACTTTC.

The gene calls are TRBV7-8 and TRBJ2-7, with TRBD2 matching over 15 bases. V shed 5 bases and J 4 bases; nucleotides not matched to a gene: 15. There are 19 residues in the CDR3. The germline CDR1 and CDR2 sequences are SGHVS and FQNEAQ. The CDR3 here is CASSVGLAGGSRTKYEQYF. CDR3 in DNA: TGTGCCAGCAGCGTGGGACTAGCGGGAGGTTCCCGCACAAAATACGAGCAGTACTTC.

As to this clone: Other DNA sequences in the sample encode the same CDR3. This rearrangement joins TRBV7-2 to TRBJ2-7; D is ambiguous. Germline V CDR1 and CDR2: SGHTA, FQGNSA. This CDR3 has 13 amino acids. The V end lost 1 base, the J end lost 1 base, and 5 bases lay between the germline ends. The CDR3 DNA reads as TGTGCCAGCAGCTTAGAACTGTCCTACGAGCAGTACTTC. Translating it yields CASSLELSYEQYF. The entire variable domain, with the rest obtained from reference TRBV7-2 and TRBJ2-7, is as follows: GAGVSQSPSNKVTEKGKDVELRCDPISGHTALYWYRQSLGQGLEFLIYFQGNSAPDKSGLPSDRFSAERTGGSVSTLTIQRTQQEDSAVYLCASSLELSYEQYFGPGTRLTVT.

This sequence joins TRBV5-1 and TRBJ2-7; no clear D. Germline V CDR1 and CDR2: SGHRS, YFSETQ. This CDR3 has 16 residues. Deletions cut 1 base from V and 6 bases from J, with 20 bases between. The CDR3 nucleotides are TGCGCCAGCAGCTTGTTACGGACGGCGGCTGGAAGCGAGCAGTACTTC. Its protein product is CASSLLRTAAGSEQYF.

The chain couples TRBV28 to TRBJ2-6, with a possible D match to TRBD1 (6 bases). The germline gives CDR1 MDHEN, CDR2 SYDVKM. This CDR3 spans 15 amino acids. The V and J ends lost 5 bases and 0 bases respectively, with 8 bases between them. The CDR3 bases are TGTGCCAGCAGTATAGGGGGCTCTGGGGCCAACGTCCTGACTTTC. It specifies CASSIGGSGANVLTF.

The chain joins TRBV12-3 or TRBV12-4 to TRBJ1-5; D unclear. Trimming cost V 6 bases and J 7 bases, with 10 bases left between them. The CDR3 totals 12 residues. The CDR3: CASRYGVQPQHF. CDR3 DNA sequence: TGTGCCAGCAGGTACGGGGTCCAGCCCCAGCATTTT.

The V and J genes are TRBV3-1 (or the pseudogene TRBV3-2) and TRBJ1-2, with a weak D call TRBD1 (6 bases). V lost 6 bases and J 6 bases, leaving 20 bases between the germline ends. The germline V gene has CDR1 LGHDT and CDR2 YNNKEL (reference sequence). CDR3 size: 15 residues. CDR3 coding DNA: TGTGCCAGCAGTCCCATCTCATACAGGGATCATGGCTACACCTTC. As protein: CASSPISYRDHGYTF.

Comments on this clone: This same CDR3 is encoded by further DNA sequences in the sample. The chain recombines TRBV7-9 with TRBJ1-2; maybe TRBD1 (5 bases). Trimming shortened V by 3 bases and J by 1 base, and 15 bases separated the two germline ends. Germline CDR1 is SEHNR and CDR2 is FQNEAQ (reference sequence). The CDR3 contains 16 residues. CDR3: CASSLGQGFFNYGYTF. The CDR3 coding sequence is TGTGCCAGCAGCTTGGGGCAGGGTTTTTTTAACTATGGCTACACCTTC.

This chain links TRBV5-1 with TRBJ1-1, with TRBD1 identical over 7 bases. Germline V CDR1 and CDR2: SGHRS, YFSETQ. The CDR3 has 14 amino acids. V trimming: 4 bases; J trimming: 1 base; junction bases outside the gene matches: 4. The CDR3 sequence: CASSPRQGNTEAFF. The CDR3 nucleotides are TGCGCCAGCAGCCCCCGACAGGGGAACACTGAAGCTTTCTTT.